This TCR beta chain stems from a study of T-cell reconstitution after alpha-beta-depleted transplantation in children. TCRbeta library preparation incorporated unique molecular identifiers. TCRdb reanalysed the PCR reads using MiXCR and keeps one entry per CDR3 protein. The table includes roughly 590,000 distinct CDR3 sequences, roughly 17% detected once. The J segment lost 4 bases and the V segment lost 4 bases, leaving 9 bases of the junction unmatched. The CDR3 sequence is 15 residues long. The germline V gene has CDR1 MNHEY and CDR2 SVGAGI. The clonotype was recovered from a human donor who donated a stem cell graft to a child with acute myeloid leukemia. Sequenced material: PBMCs from the stem cell graft donor, taken from the stem cell graft. The chain uses TRBV6-5 and TRBJ2-7; 8 nucleotides agree with TRBD1. CDR3 in amino acids: CASSSAGTGLYEQYF. CDR3 nucleotides: TGTGCCAGCAGTTCCGCCGGGACAGGACTATACGAGCAGTACTTC.